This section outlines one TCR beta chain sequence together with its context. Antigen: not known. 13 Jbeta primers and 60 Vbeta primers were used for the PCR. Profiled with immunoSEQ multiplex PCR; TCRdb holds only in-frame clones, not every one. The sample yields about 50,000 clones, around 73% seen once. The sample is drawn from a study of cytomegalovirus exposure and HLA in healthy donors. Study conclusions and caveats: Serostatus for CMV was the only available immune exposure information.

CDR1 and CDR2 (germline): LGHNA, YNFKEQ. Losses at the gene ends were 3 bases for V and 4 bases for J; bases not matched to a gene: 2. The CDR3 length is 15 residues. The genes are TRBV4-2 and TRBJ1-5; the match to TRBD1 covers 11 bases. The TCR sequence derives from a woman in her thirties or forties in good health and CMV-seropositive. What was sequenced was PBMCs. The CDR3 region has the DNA TGTGCCAGCAGCCAGGGACAGGGGGGGAATCAGCCCCAGCATTTT. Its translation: CASSQGQGGNQPQHF.